The 7 T cell receptor beta chains listed next were all sequenced from one sample in a study of breast tumors, draining lymph nodes, adjacent tissues. TCRdb reanalysed the multiplex PCR reads using MiXCR and keeps one entry per CDR3 protein. The table shows over 100,000 distinct CDR3 sequences, with around 24% occurring only once. Breast cancer patients provided tissue from their axillary draining lymph nodes. Material: axillary lymph node tissue. These receptors were taken from a female donor with breast cancer. Some clones in this sample may be carry-over from other donors' samples.

This clonotype has ten or more counts. J is TRBJ2-7 and V is TRBV28; weak D call: TRBD2 (5 bases). Germline CDR1 and CDR2: MDHEN and SYDVKM. The ends were cut back, 8 bases at V and 5 bases at J, with 16 bases in the middle. CDR3 size: 13 residues. Here the CDR3 DNA reads TGTGCCAGCCGACGTACTAGGTCCCACGAGCAGTACTTC. Encoded protein: CASRRTRSHEQYF. The full variable domain, with the rest looked up from reference TRBV28 and TRBJ2-7, is DVKVTQSSRYLVKRTGEKVFLECVQDMDHENMFWYRQDPGLGLRLIYFSYDVKMKEKGDIPEGYSVSREKKERFSLILESASTNQTSMYLCASRRTRSHEQYFGPGTRLTVT.

To note about this clonotype: This clone may be a read error of a much larger clone one base away. CDR3 coding DNA: TGTGCCAGCAGCGAGTCCCAGGACAGACAGTCGACGCAGTATTTT. It is translated as CASSESQDRQSTQYF. This chain links TRBV3-1 with TRBJ2-3, with a tentative D call TRBD1 (6 bases). Trimming cost V 5 bases and J 9 bases, with 21 bases left between them. This CDR3 contains 15 residues. From germline, CDR1 is LGHDT and CDR2 YNNKEL (reference sequence).

Ten or more counts support this clonotype. The V and J genes are TRBV9 and TRBJ2-5; the D is unclear. Germline V gene data show CDR1 as SGDLS and CDR2 as YYNGEE. The CDR3 spans 15 residues. The V end lost 4 bases, the J end lost 0 bases, and 13 bases lay between the germline ends. The CDR3 here is CASSLATSYQETQYF. The DNA of the CDR3 is TGTGCCAGCAGCTTAGCCACTTCGTACCAAGAGACCCAGTACTTC.

This clonotype was detected many times. The chain has TRBV7-8 and TRBJ2-7; 7 nucleotides agree with TRBD1. V lost 6 bases, J lost 3 bases, and 8 bases stayed unmatched. The germline V gene encodes CDR1 SGHVS and CDR2 FQNEAQ. The length of the CDR3 is 14 residues. DNA for the CDR3: TGTGCCAGCAGTCAAATGACAGGGAACTACGAGCAGTACTTC. The encoded protein is CASSQMTGNYEQYF.

This clonotype was observed at least ten times. V is TRBV9 and J is TRBJ2-5; D remains ambiguous. Between the trimmed V and J ends, which lost 0 bases and 5 bases, there was a span of 14 bases. The CDR3 has 15 residues. The germline V gene encodes CDR1 SGDLS and CDR2 YYNGEE. The CDR3 DNA sequence: TGTGCCAGCAGCGTAGTTGGGAACCCCAGGGAGACCCAGTACTTC. It yields the protein CASSVVGNPRETQYF.

Notes on this clonotype: Given a much more abundant clone one base away, this may be a read error. The rearrangement joins TRBV20-1 to TRBJ1-2; no clear D. V lost 3 bases, J lost 7 bases, and 9 bases lay in between. Germline CDR1 is DFQATT and CDR2 is SNEGSKA (reference sequence). CDR3 length equals 11 residues. The CDR3 reads CSARSDCGYTF. CDR3 nucleotides: TGCAGTGCTAGGTCCGACTGTGGCTACACCTTC.

Many counts were recorded for this clonotype. The rearrangement joins TRBV5-1 to TRBJ2-5; no clear D gene. The germline CDR1 and CDR2 sequences are SGHRS and YFSETQ. The CDR3 has 13 residues. The V and J ends lost 4 bases and 1 base respectively, with 8 bases between them. The DNA for the CDR3 is TGCGCCAGCAGCCTTCGTTTCCAAGAGACCCAGTACTTC. Translation: CASSLRFQETQYF. The full variable domain, in which reference TRBV5-1 and TRBJ2-5 provide the parts outside the CDR3, is KAGVTQTPRYLIKTRGQQVTLSCSPISGHRSVSWYQQTPGQGLQFLFEYFSETQRNKGNFPGRFSGRQFSNSRSEMNVSTLELGDSALYLCASSLRFQETQYFGPGTRLLVL.